One and the same sample provided the 27 T cell receptor beta chains below, sequenced in a study of blood T cell repertoires in COVID-19. Sequencing was performed with immunoSEQ multiplex PCR; in TCRdb, only in-frame clones are kept and a portion is missing. Here the sample spans 100,000 to 150,000 clones, 88% being singletons. The sample was peripheral blood. All receptors derive from a man aged 45 to 65 with acute or convalescent COVID-19.

The CDR3 coding sequence is TGTGCCACCAGTGACCCGACAGGCTTGGACTATGGCTACACCTTC. Translation gives CATSDPTGLDYGYTF. The chain joins TRBV24-1 to TRBJ1-2, with D possibly TRBD1 on 6 matching bases. CDR3 length: 15 residues. The V gene's germline CDR1 is KGHDR and CDR2 SFDVKD. The V and J ends lost 4 bases and 3 bases respectively, with 14 bases between them.

The chain carries TRBV2 and TRBJ1-2; 8 positions match TRBD1. The length of the CDR3 is 14 residues. Per germline, CDR1 SNHLY and CDR2 FYNNEI. The junction had 6 bases not matched to a gene; V was cut back by 5 bases and J by 4 bases. In nucleotides, the CDR3 is TGTGCCAGCAGTCAGGACAGGGTAGTCTATGGCTACACCTTC. It encodes CASSQDRVVYGYTF. The full variable domain, its missing parts supplied by reference TRBV2 and TRBJ1-2, is EPEVTQTPSHQVTQMGQEVILRCVPISNHLYFYWYRQILGQKVEFLVSFYNNEISEKSEIFDDQFSVERPDGSNFTLKIRSTKLEDSAMYFCASSQDRVVYGYTFGSGTRLTVV.

The chain is built from TRBV19 and TRBJ1-1; D perhaps matches TRBD1 (6 bases). Trimming stripped 3 bases from V and 2 bases from J, with 16 bases between. The CDR3 totals 16 residues. Germline CDR1 reads LNHDA; CDR2 reads SQIVND (reference sequence). This CDR3 is CASSILGGRTNTEAFF. For the CDR3, the DNA is TGTGCCAGTAGTATCCTCGGGGGGCGTACAAACACTGAAGCTTTCTTT.

The V gene is TRBV3-1 (or the pseudogene TRBV3-2), the J gene TRBJ2-1; the match to TRBD2 covers 14 bases. Germline V gene sequence: CDR1 LGHDT, CDR2 YNNKEL (reference sequence). Trimming removed 4 bases from V and 8 bases from J; junction bases left unmatched: 10. The CDR3 sequence is 17 residues long. This CDR3 reads CASSPRLAGGPADEQFF. The CDR3 DNA follows: TGTGCCAGCAGCCCCCGACTAGCGGGAGGGCCGGCCGATGAGCAGTTCTTC.

The chain couples TRBV10-3 to TRBJ2-1; 10 bases agree with TRBD2. Trimming took 6 bases from V and 8 from J; bases not matched to a gene: 16. This CDR3 has 17 residues. Germline V gene sequence: CDR1 ENHRY, CDR2 SYGVKD. CDR3 sequence: CAIRLHEAGGLKDEQFF. The CDR3 bases are TGTGCCATCAGGCTGCACGAAGCGGGAGGGCTGAAAGATGAGCAGTTCTTC.

The count of this clone is one. V usage is TRBV30 and J usage is TRBJ1-6, with 8 bases aligning to TRBD1. V shed 4 bases, J shed 2 bases, and the junction held 4 bases outside the gene matches. CDR3 length: 15 residues. Germline lookup yields CDR1 GTSNPN and CDR2 SVGIG (reference sequence). CDR3: CAWTLTGAYNSPLHF. The CDR3 DNA reads as TGTGCCTGGACCCTGACAGGGGCCTATAATTCACCCCTCCACTTT.

This clone was counted once. The J gene is TRBJ1-2, the V gene TRBV28; D remains ambiguous. The CDR3 length is 15 residues. The V end was cut by 3 bases, the J end by 3 bases, with 14 bases between. Germline V gene lookup returns CDR1 MDHEN and CDR2 SYDVKM. CDR3 residues: CASSLGTMRDYGYTF. In DNA, the CDR3 is TGTGCCAGCAGTTTGGGAACGATGAGGGACTATGGCTACACCTTC.

This chain uses TRBV20-1 with TRBJ1-5, with D tentatively TRBD1 (6 bases). The germline V and J ends were trimmed by 3 bases and 1 base, with 13 bases remaining between them. CDR3 length equals 15 residues. CDR1 is DFQATT, CDR2 SNEGSKA, per germline (reference sequence). As DNA, the CDR3 is TGCAGTGCTAGTCCGACAGGCGGGAGCAATCAGCCCCAGCATTTT. It is translated as CSASPTGGSNQPQHF.

The rearrangement uses TRBV3-1 (or the pseudogene TRBV3-2) and TRBJ2-7, with D possibly matching TRBD1 (5 bases). The ends were cut back, 4 bases at V and 4 bases at J, with 14 bases in the middle. The germline V gene encodes CDR1 LGHDT and CDR2 YNNKEL (reference sequence). The CDR3 runs 14 residues. In DNA form, the CDR3 reads TGTGCCAGCAGCCCCTGGGGCAGCTTGTACGAGCAGTACTTC. This encodes CASSPWGSLYEQYF.

This clone was detected only a few times. This rearrangement joins TRBV7-9 to TRBJ1-1; D is uncertain. The CDR3 spans 15 residues. V lost 4 bases and J 1 base, leaving 13 bases between the germline ends. Germline CDR1 SEHNR, CDR2 FQNEAQ (reference sequence). For the CDR3, the DNA is TGTGCCAGCAGCTCCATCGTGGGCTGGAACACTGAAGCTTTCTTT. This encodes CASSSIVGWNTEAFF.

The gene calls are TRBV29-1 and TRBJ1-2; no clear D gene. V dropped 6 bases and J dropped 2 bases, with 13 bases sitting between them. CDR3 size: 13 residues. The germline CDR1 and CDR2 sequences are SQVTM and ANQGSEA. The CDR3 protein is CSVGRNRNYGYTF. CDR3 bases: TGCAGCGTGGGGAGAAACAGAAACTATGGCTACACCTTC.

This rearrangement joins TRBV5-1 to TRBJ2-2; the match to TRBD2 covers 9 bases. There are 16 residues in the CDR3. V lost 2 bases and J lost 4; bases outside the gene matches: 6. Germline assignment: CDR1 SGHRS and CDR2 YFSETQ. The CDR3 nucleotides are TGCGCCAGCAGCTTTCAAGCGGGAGGACTCACCGGGGAGCTGTTTTTT. This codes for CASSFQAGGLTGELFF.

This clone was seen just once. The chain couples TRBV19 to TRBJ1-2; TRBD1 is a possible D gene (6 bases). CDR1 is LNHDA, CDR2 SQIVND, per germline (reference sequence). This CDR3 spans 14 amino acids. The V and J ends lost 5 bases and 5 bases respectively, with 15 bases between them. CDR3 protein: CASSSGTPLYGYTF. The CDR3 DNA reads TGTGCCAGTAGTTCCGGGACACCCCTTTATGGCTACACCTTC.

The chain links TRBV19 to TRBJ2-1, with 8 positions matching TRBD1. The V and J ends lost 8 bases and 0 bases, in that order; junction bases with no gene match: 18. CDR1 and CDR2 (germline): LNHDA, SQIVND (reference sequence). The CDR3 is 19 residues long. The CDR3 nucleotides read TGTGCCAGTGCTTGGACAGGGAGGATTCAAGGGGGCTCCTACAATGAGCAGTTCTTC. Protein: CASAWTGRIQGGSYNEQFF.

The chain is built from TRBV28 and TRBJ1-2; 8 bases match TRBD1. This CDR3 comprises 14 residues. CDR1 is MDHEN, CDR2 SYDVKM, per germline. Losses at the gene ends were 4 bases for V and 2 bases for J; bases not matched to a gene: 3. The CDR3 loop is CASSSWTGNYGYTF. The CDR3 nucleotides read TGTGCCAGCAGTTCTTGGACAGGGAACTATGGCTACACCTTC.

The gene calls are TRBV7-2 and TRBJ1-1; no firm D call. Trimming took off 5 bases at V and 7 bases at J, with 14 bases between the two ends. Per the germline V gene, CDR1 is SGHTA and CDR2 is FQGNSA. This CDR3 is built from 13 residues. CDR3 loop: CASSRGPRNEAFF. CDR3 nucleotide sequence: TGTGCCAGCAGCCGAGGGCCTCGAAATGAAGCTTTCTTT.

The gene calls are TRBV2 and TRBJ2-5; tentatively, D is TRBD2 (6 bases). V was pared by 4 bases and J by 9 bases, with 18 bases between. CDR1 is SNHLY and CDR2 is FYNNEI in the germline V gene. The CDR3 has 14 amino acids. The CDR3 is CASSGRDQVWPQYF. In DNA, the CDR3 is TGTGCCAGCAGTGGGCGGGACCAAGTTTGGCCCCAGTACTTC.

This clone has a single count. V is TRBV7-2 and J is TRBJ2-6; D is possibly TRBD2 (5 bases). The CDR3 loop spans 17 amino acids. V shed 5 bases and J shed 0 bases, with 14 bases lying between them. The germline CDR1 and CDR2 sequences are SGHTA and FQGNSA. CDR3 sequence: CASSLPRRPSGANVLTF. CDR3 sequence (DNA): TGTGCCAGCAGCCTACCCAGGAGGCCCTCTGGGGCCAACGTCCTGACTTTC.

The chain carries TRBV2 and TRBJ1-4; D ambiguous. The CDR3 contains 15 residues. Between the trimmed V and J ends, which lost 7 bases and 0 bases, there was a span of 12 bases. Germline CDR1 is SNHLY and CDR2 is FYNNEI. The CDR3 here is CASIASGATNEKLFF. CDR3 sequence (DNA): TGTGCCAGCATCGCCTCAGGTGCAACTAATGAAAAACTGTTTTTT. Combining the CDR3 with reference TRBV2 and TRBJ1-4 gives the whole variable domain EPEVTQTPSHQVTQMGQEVILRCVPISNHLYFYWYRQILGQKVEFLVSFYNNEISEKSEIFDDQFSVERPDGSNFTLKIRSTKLEDSAMYFCASIASGATNEKLFFGSGTQLSVL.

V is TRBV27 and J is TRBJ1-2; TRBD1 aligns across 10 bases. Germline CDR1 is MNHEY and CDR2 is SMNVEV (reference sequence). The CDR3 is 14 residues long. Unmatched junction bases numbered 4, after V lost 6 bases and J lost 3 bases. The CDR3 DNA is TGTGCCAGCAGGCGACAGGGGGCCTACTATGGCTACACCTTC. This translates into CASRRQGAYYGYTF.

This clone was counted a single time. The rearrangement joins TRBV16 to TRBJ1-3; the match to TRBD1 covers 7 bases. The CDR3 contains 15 residues. Germline V gene lookup returns CDR1 KGHSY and CDR2 FQNENV. V trimming: 5 bases; J trimming: 4 bases; junction bases outside the gene matches: 8. The CDR3 loop is CASSSTGVSGNTIYF. The CDR3 bases are TGTGCCAGCAGCTCTACAGGGGTTTCAGGAAACACCATATATTTT.

The chain combines TRBV24-1 with TRBJ2-3; D is perhaps TRBD2 (5 bases). Germline V CDR1 and CDR2: KGHDR, SFDVKD. The CDR3 contains 13 residues. With 3 bases removed from V and 5 bases from J, the gap between germline ends came to 8 bases. Here the CDR3 DNA reads TGTGCCACCAGTGATGCCGCGGGAGATACGCAGTATTTT. As protein: CATSDAAGDTQYF.

The chain links TRBV20-1 to TRBJ1-2; D ambiguous. CDR1 is DFQATT and CDR2 is SNEGSKA in the germline V gene (reference sequence). V was shortened by 3 bases and J by 6 bases, with 8 bases between the two germline ends. There are 11 residues in the CDR3. The CDR3 nucleotides are TGCAGTGCTAGGACGCGGAATGGCTACACCTTC. This translates into CSARTRNGYTF.

In DNA form, the CDR3 reads TGTGCCAGTACCGGGACAGGGGGTTTTCAGCCCCAGCATTTT. This translates into CASTGTGGFQPQHF. The chain employs TRBV19 and TRBJ1-5; 11 nucleotides line up with TRBD1. The CDR3 covers 14 residues. J gave up 6 bases and V 7 bases, and 5 bases lay outside the gene matches. Per the germline V gene, CDR1 is LNHDA and CDR2 is SQIVND (reference sequence).

V gene TRBV3-1 (or the pseudogene TRBV3-2) combines with J gene TRBJ1-1; 9 bases line up with TRBD1. Looked up from germline, CDR1 is LGHDT and CDR2 is YNNKEL (reference sequence). The CDR3 has 13 amino acids. J lost 8 bases, V lost 5 bases, and 6 bases had no gene match. CDR3 in DNA: TGTGCCAGCAGCTTACAGGGGGCGGGGGAAGCTTTCTTT. Its protein is CASSLQGAGEAFF.

The chain carries TRBV5-1 and TRBJ1-6; TRBD1 aligns across 8 bases. This CDR3 comprises 16 residues. In germline, CDR1 is SGHRS, CDR2 YFSETQ. V was pared by 4 bases and J by 9 bases, with 12 bases of the junction left unmatched. Here the CDR3 DNA reads TGCGCCAGCAGCACAATCGGACAGGGTGGTGCTTCACCCCTCCACTTT. Amino acid sequence: CASSTIGQGGASPLHF.

The chain joins TRBV2 to TRBJ1-1, with D maybe TRBD1 (5 bases). Per germline, CDR1 SNHLY and CDR2 FYNNEI. CDR3 length: 11 residues. Trimming left V 2 bases short and J 11 bases short, with 9 bases between. As DNA, the CDR3 is TGTGCCAGCAGTGAAACAGGCTCGGCTTTCTTT. Residues: CASSETGSAFF.